Presented here are 18 T cell receptor beta chains from one specimen sequenced in a study of response to subunit inactivated influenza vaccine (dated by TCRdb to the late 2010s). Library creation used RT-PCR. The sequencer listed for this sample is Illumina HiSeq 2500. TCRdb itself trimmed the public reads at Q25 with fastp, ran MiXCR and retained productive beta chains. Entries that share a CDR3 protein sequence are merged under the most common genes and DNA. This sample has 150,000 or so distinct CDR3 sequences in its table, and under 13% of those were observed once. The ten most abundant clones make up around 12% of the sample. This specimen's time point label, interpreted: 45 days after influenza vaccine administration. The sequencing here drew on non-naive T cells sorted from PBMCs, taken 40 to 50 days after vaccination. Reading the label with the study, this specimen's cell subset or site is: memory T cell fraction. The source of these receptors is a man in his fifties who received an inactivated influenza vaccine. Donor details come from another sample of the same person, matched by shared clones.

This clonotype was found many times. This chain joins TRBV10-3 and TRBJ1-1; D possibly corresponds to TRBD1 (6 bases). V lost 10 bases and J 5 bases, leaving 23 bases between the germline ends. The CDR3 spans 15 residues. Germline loops: CDR1 ENHRY, CDR2 SYGVKD. The CDR3 sequence: CATMTAQGGGTEAFF. In DNA form, the CDR3 reads TGTGCCACCATGACAGCACAGGGAGGAGGAACTGAAGCTTTCTTT.

Turning to this clonotype: One junction end does not reproduce the germline sequence, and a read error may be involved. This chain uses TRBV28 with TRBJ1-2; maybe TRBD1 (5 bases). The CDR3 loop spans 14 amino acids. CDR1 MDHEN and CDR2 SYDVKM come from the germline V gene. The CDR3 loop reads CASRGMTANYSYTF. The CDR3, as DNA: TGTGCCAGCAGGGGGATGACAGCTAACTATAGCTACACCTTC.

CDR3 sequence: CATSRDKGHNSPLHF. The CDR3 nucleotides are TGTGCCACCAGCAGAGATAAGGGACATAATTCACCCCTCCACTTT. The V gene is TRBV15, the J gene TRBJ1-6; D possibly corresponds to TRBD1 (5 bases). V dropped 0 bases and J dropped 5 bases, with 8 bases sitting between them. This CDR3 is 15 amino acids long. Looked up from germline, CDR1 is LNHNV and CDR2 is YYDKDF (reference sequence).

This clonotype was recorded many times. For the CDR3, the DNA is TGTGCCAGCAGTCCATCTGGGGAGCAGTACTTC. Translated: CASSPSGEQYF. V is TRBV12-3 or TRBV12-4 and J is TRBJ2-7; no clear D gene. The CDR3 is 11 amino acids. V dropped 5 bases and J dropped 7 bases, with 9 bases sitting between them.

This clonotype was recorded a few times. V is TRBV12-3 or TRBV12-4 and J is TRBJ1-1; 9 nucleotides align to TRBD1. After removal of 6 bases from V and 1 base from J, the junction contained 9 bases not matched to a gene. The CDR3 runs 16 residues. The CDR3 reads CASRWGQGRSNTEAFF. Written as DNA, the CDR3 is TGTGCCAGCAGGTGGGGACAGGGTAGGTCGAACACTGAAGCTTTCTTT.

This clonotype has more than one count but fewer than ten. The chain uses TRBV29-1 and TRBJ1-2, with unresolved D. The CDR3 is 13 amino acids. V was pared by 1 base and J by 0 bases, with 6 bases between. From germline, CDR1 is SQVTM and CDR2 ANQGSEA. The CDR3 region is CSVEASTNYGYTF. Here the CDR3 DNA reads TGCAGCGTTGAAGCAAGTACTAACTATGGCTACACCTTC.

This clonotype was seen a handful of times. V usage is TRBV12-3 or TRBV12-4 and J usage is TRBJ2-7; perhaps TRBD1 as D (5 bases). The CDR3 runs 15 residues. Trimming took off 6 bases at V and 1 base at J, with 16 bases between the two ends. The CDR3 nucleotides are TGTGCCAGCAGCCAATCACAGGTGGCGTCCTACGAGCAGTACTTC. Encoded protein: CASSQSQVASYEQYF.

This clonotype was recorded a few times. The gene calls are TRBV2 and TRBJ2-7; weak D call: TRBD1 (6 bases). V lost 6 bases and J lost 6, with 21 bases in between. The CDR3 covers 15 residues. Germline V gene sequence: CDR1 SNHLY, CDR2 FYNNEI. This chain's CDR3 is CASSSSGHPVGEQYF. CDR3 DNA: TGTGCCAGCAGCTCGTCGGGACACCCTGTCGGCGAGCAGTACTTC.

The chain couples TRBV12-3 or TRBV12-4 to TRBJ1-1; tentative D call: TRBD1 (5 bases). The V and J ends lost 1 base and 5 bases respectively, with 11 bases between them. The CDR3 totals 14 residues. CDR3 loop: CASSLGGPKTEAFF. The CDR3 DNA sequence: TGTGCCAGCAGTTTAGGGGGCCCCAAGACTGAAGCTTTCTTT.

This clonotype has a handful of counts. The chain uses TRBV3-1 and TRBJ2-1; D may correspond to TRBD1 or TRBD2 (5 bases each). Deletions cut 0 bases from V and 8 bases from J, with 11 bases between. The germline gives CDR1 LGHDT, CDR2 YNNKEL (reference sequence). There are 14 residues in the CDR3. As DNA, the CDR3 is TGTGCCAGCAGCCAAGATGGGGGTACTTATGAGCAGTTCTTC. Translated: CASSQDGGTYEQFF.

This clonotype has a handful of counts. This chain links TRBV14 with TRBJ2-6; 9 positions match TRBD1. The CDR3 has 23 residues. The V gene end was trimmed by 1 base and the J gene end by 2 bases; junction bases not matched to a gene: 21. Per germline, CDR1 SGHDN and CDR2 FVKESK. DNA for the CDR3: TGTGCCAGCAGCCAAGTCTTTCCGGACAGGGGTAGTTTTTCCTCCCCTGGGGCCAACGTCCTGACTTTC. Its translation is CASSQVFPDRGSFSSPGANVLTF.

V is TRBV5-1 and J is TRBJ2-1; no definite D call. The CDR3 extends over 15 amino acids. The germline V gene encodes CDR1 SGHRS and CDR2 YFSETQ. V lost 3 bases and J lost 2, with 12 bases in between. The CDR3 spells CASSSFSVTYNEQFF. The CDR3 region has the DNA TGCGCCAGCAGCTCGTTCTCCGTGACCTACAATGAGCAGTTCTTC.

This clonotype was observed a few times. The rearrangement links TRBV29-1 to TRBJ1-1, with TRBD1 matching over 7 bases. J gave up 4 bases and V 7 bases, and 9 bases lay outside the gene matches. The CDR3 has 13 amino acids. Looked up from germline, CDR1 is SQVTM and CDR2 is ANQGSEA. Here the CDR3 reads CSANRGRGTEAFF. The CDR3 nucleotides read TGCAGCGCTAACAGGGGTCGGGGCACTGAAGCTTTCTTT.

This clonotype was counted only a few times. V gene TRBV28 combines with J gene TRBJ2-4; D uncertain. The CDR3 loop spans 15 amino acids. The V gene's germline CDR1 is MDHEN and CDR2 SYDVKM. Trimming stripped 4 bases from V and 3 bases from J, with 13 bases between. This CDR3 is CASSSPQLNKNIQYF. The CDR3 nucleotides read TGTGCCAGCAGTTCGCCCCAGCTAAACAAAAACATTCAGTACTTC.

In its sample, this clonotype was seen a few times. The chain joins TRBV10-3 to TRBJ2-3; D possibly uses TRBD1 or TRBD2 (5 bases each). Germline V gene sequence: CDR1 ENHRY, CDR2 SYGVKD. The CDR3 contains 11 residues. V dropped 4 bases and J dropped 6 bases, with 5 bases sitting between them. DNA for the CDR3: TGTGCCATCAGTGGGGGGGATACGCAGTATTTT. Translation gives CAISGGDTQYF.

This clonotype was observed at least ten times. The genes are TRBV28 and TRBJ2-1; 7 positions agree with TRBD1. The CDR3 spans 15 residues. After removal of 8 bases from V and 2 bases from J, the junction contained 9 bases not matched to a gene. Germline CDR1 reads MDHEN; CDR2 reads SYDVKM. The CDR3 sequence: CASRARQGAYNEQFF. The CDR3, as DNA: TGTGCCAGCCGGGCTAGACAGGGAGCCTACAATGAGCAGTTCTTC.

This clonotype was counted many times. This chain uses TRBV7-2 with TRBJ2-3; 14 bases line up with TRBD2. V shed 5 bases, J shed 10 bases, and the junction held 8 bases outside the gene matches. Germline V gene data show CDR1 as SGHTA and CDR2 as FQGNSA. The CDR3 length is 15 residues. CDR3: CASSPETSGGAAQYF. The CDR3 coding sequence is TGTGCCAGCAGCCCCGAGACTAGCGGGGGGGCCGCGCAGTATTTT.

The table lists this clonotype with a few counts. The chain uses TRBV7-9 and TRBJ1-1; D perhaps matches TRBD1 (6 bases). Germline-derived CDR1 and CDR2 are SEHNR and FQNEAQ (reference sequence). The CDR3 runs to 14 residues. The V gene lost 1 base and the J gene lost 4 bases, with 10 bases spanning the gap. The CDR3 region is CASSLDTGFTEAFF. The DNA of the CDR3 is TGTGCCAGCAGCTTAGATACAGGGTTCACTGAAGCTTTCTTT. The whole variable domain, remainder taken from reference TRBV7-9 and TRBJ1-1, is DTGVSQNPRHKITKRGQNVTFRCDPISEHNRLYWYRQTLGQGPEFLTYFQNEAQLEKSRLLSDRFSAERPKGSFSTLEIQRTEQGDSAMYLCASSLDTGFTEAFFGQGTRLTVV.